These 10 T cell receptor beta chains share one sample of origin, sequenced in a study of cytomegalovirus exposure and HLA in healthy donors. It was with 60 Vbeta and 13 Jbeta primers that the PCR ran. Repertoires were generated with immunoSEQ multiplex PCR, while TCRdb's copy carries only in-frame clones and drops some. The repertoire includes around 250,000 clones, approximately 80% of them detected once, and less than 8.5% sits in the top ten. Sequencing used PBMCs. The receptor source for this set is a woman between 55 and 75 years old in good health and CMV-seropositive.

The chain couples TRBV6-6 to TRBJ2-1; 13 bases fit TRBD2. Germline V gives CDR1 MNHNY, CDR2 SVGAGI (reference sequence). Trimming took 6 bases from V and 10 from J; bases not matched to a gene: 12. The CDR3 extends over 16 amino acids. DNA for the CDR3: TGTGCCAGCAGAAGGGGACTAGCGGGATCAGGTGAGGAGCAGTTCTTC. The encoded protein is CASRRGLAGSGEEQFF.

The rearrangement uses TRBV2 and TRBJ2-7; 9 bases are shared with TRBD2. V lost 3 bases, J lost 5 bases, and 5 bases stayed unmatched. The CDR3 is 14 amino acids. Germline V gene lookup returns CDR1 SNHLY and CDR2 FYNNEI. CDR3 region: CASSELAGLDEQYF. In DNA form, the CDR3 reads TGTGCCAGCAGTGAGCTAGCGGGATTAGACGAGCAGTACTTC.

This clone was detected only a few times. V usage is TRBV9 and J usage is TRBJ2-7; the D gene is possibly TRBD2 (5 bases). Germline V gives CDR1 SGDLS, CDR2 YYNGEE. The CDR3 consists of 13 residues. Deletions cut 4 bases from V and 6 bases from J, with 14 bases between. The CDR3 protein is CASSYDDGGEQYF. The CDR3 coding sequence is TGTGCCAGCAGCTACGACGACGGAGGCGAGCAGTACTTC.

The rearrangement joins TRBV7-9 to TRBJ1-2, with D possibly matching TRBD1 (6 bases). The CDR3 totals 12 residues. Germline CDR1 SEHNR, CDR2 FQNEAQ (reference sequence). V was clipped by 7 bases and J by 5 bases, with 11 bases between them. DNA for the CDR3: TGTGCCAGCACCCTTACAGGGTATGGCTACACCTTC. This translates into CASTLTGYGYTF.

About this clone itself: Germline and junction disagree at one end, which may indicate a read error. This CDR3 is also generated by other DNA sequences in the sample. The chain employs TRBV15 and TRBJ1-1; 7 bases are a match to TRBD1. Germline values: CDR1 LNHNV, CDR2 YYDKDF (reference sequence). This CDR3 spans 15 amino acids. The CDR3 sequence is CATSRHRGMNTEAFF. The CDR3 DNA follows: TGTGCCACCAGCAGGCACAGGGGCATGAACACTGAGGCTTTCTTT. Together with reference TRBV15 and TRBJ1-1, the CDR3 gives the full variable domain: DAMVIQNPRYQVTQFGKPVTLSCSQTLNHNVMYWYQQKSSQAPKLLFHYYDKDFNNEADTPDNFQSRRPNTSFCFLDIRSPGLGDTAMYLCATSRHRGMNTEAFFGQGTRLTVV.

The CDR3 DNA reads as TGTGCCAGCAGCTCCGGGACTCTCAATGAGCAGTTCTTC. Translated, it gives CASSSGTLNEQFF. The chain carries TRBV7-6 and TRBJ2-1; possible D gene TRBD2, 6 bases. Per germline, CDR1 SGHVS and CDR2 FNYEAQ. Trimming shortened V by 4 bases and J by 6 bases, and 10 bases separated the two germline ends. This CDR3 has 13 amino acids.

The chain uses TRBV9 and TRBJ2-1; 7 bases fit TRBD2. V gave up 4 bases and J gave up 1 base; unmatched junction bases: 8. CDR1 and CDR2 from the germline V gene are SGDLS and YYNGEE. The CDR3 extends over 16 amino acids. CDR3 sequence reads: CASSWAGEGSYNEQFF. Here the CDR3 DNA reads TGTGCCAGCAGCTGGGCGGGAGAAGGGTCCTACAATGAGCAGTTCTTC.

This clone was seen only once. The V gene is TRBV28, the J gene TRBJ2-1, with TRBD2 as a possible D gene (6 bases). Trimming left V 5 bases short and J 1 base short, with 12 bases between. The CDR3 has 15 amino acids. Germline CDR1 MDHEN, CDR2 SYDVKM. The CDR3 DNA is TGTGCCAGCAGTAGGGAAGGAGGGTCCTACAATGAGCAGTTCTTC. Amino acids: CASSREGGSYNEQFF.

As to this clone: One end of the junction does not line up with germline, which may come from a read error. The chain carries TRBV7-7 and TRBJ2-5; no definite D call. This CDR3 has 14 amino acids. Germline V lookup: CDR1 SSHAT, CDR2 FNYEAQ (reference sequence). For the CDR3, the DNA is TGTGCTAGCAGCCCGGGTTTACCGGCGGAGACCCAGTACTTC. This encodes CASSPGLPAETQYF.

The rearrangement uses TRBV4-1 and TRBJ2-2; perhaps TRBD1 as D (6 bases). CDR1 is MGHRA and CDR2 is YSYEKL in the germline V gene. The CDR3 runs 14 residues. V shed 0 bases and J shed 6 bases, with 8 bases lying between them. As DNA, the CDR3 is TGCGCCAGCAGCCAAGATGCAGGGGCCGGGGAGCTGTTTTTT. It is translated as CASSQDAGAGELFF.